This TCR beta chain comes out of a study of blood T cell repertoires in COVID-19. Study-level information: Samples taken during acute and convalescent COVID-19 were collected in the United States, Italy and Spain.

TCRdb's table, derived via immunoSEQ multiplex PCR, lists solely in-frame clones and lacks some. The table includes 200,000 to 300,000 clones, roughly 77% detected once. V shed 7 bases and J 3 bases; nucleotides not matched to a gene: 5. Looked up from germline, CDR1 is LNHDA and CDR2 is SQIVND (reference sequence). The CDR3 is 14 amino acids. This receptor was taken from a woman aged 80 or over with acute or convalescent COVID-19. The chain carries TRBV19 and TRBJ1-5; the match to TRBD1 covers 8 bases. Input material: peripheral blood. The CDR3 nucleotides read TGTGCCAGTACGGCGGGACAGGACAATCAGCCCCAGCATTTT. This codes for CASTAGQDNQPQHF.